This TCR beta chain was captured by sequencing in a study of T cells in tuberculosis. Across the whole study: CD1B tetramers identified T cells specific for mycobacterial lipid GMM. Broader study findings: The stringent gate may have excluded weak CD1B-GMM tetramer binders.

Germline CDR1 is SGHTA and CDR2 is FQGNSA. This CDR3 spans 11 amino acids. Between the trimmed V and J ends, which lost 5 bases and 7 bases, there was a span of 8 bases. Sorting used thawed, overnight-rested PBMC stained with anti-CD3, a viability dye and GMM-loaded CD1B tetramer. The lipid loaded on the CD1B tetramers was C32 glucose monomycolate from Rhodococcus equi. The table came from immunoSEQ multiplex PCR; TCRdb's copy has only in-frame clones and leaves some out. The data hold tens of thousands of clones, with about nine tenths observed a single time. Sample: CD1b-GMM tetramer-negative cells sorted from PBMCs. The receptor's source is an adult woman with latent tuberculosis. The chain links TRBV7-2 to TRBJ1-1; no clear D. Written as DNA, the CDR3 is TGTGCCAGCAGCCCATTAGATGAAGCTTTCTTT. Translating gives CASSPLDEAFF.